This T cell receptor (beta chain) was recorded in a study of blood T cell repertoires in COVID-19. The overall study: COVID-19 samples from acute and convalescent phases originated in the United States, Italy and Spain. From T cells, B-cell-depleted T cells, or PBMCs came the material, which was cDNA or gDNA.

This clone was seen just once. The V gene end was trimmed by 0 bases and the J gene end by 8 bases; junction bases not matched to a gene: 9. Germline V CDR1 and CDR2: SGHAT, FQNNGV. This CDR3 has 15 residues. In the original workflow: Scientists estimated how many nucleated cells there were by amplifying reference gene primers. Only in-frame clones appear in the TCRdb table, and some are missing; sequencing was by immunoSEQ multiplex PCR. V, J and clone size are those of that table, while D and trimming were read from the DNA. In the table there are approximately 130,000 clones, 75% to 90% of which are singletons.

Sequencing input: peripheral blood. The V gene is TRBV11-2, the J gene TRBJ1-2, with 7 bases fitting TRBD1. This sequence originates from a man aged 45-65 years with active COVID-19. The CDR3 loop is CASSLDFSTGEGYTF. The CDR3, as DNA: TGTGCCAGCAGCTTAGATTTTAGTACAGGGGAGGGCTACACCTTC.